This T cell receptor beta chain was identified during a study of cytomegalovirus exposure and HLA in healthy donors. CDR1 and CDR2 (germline): SEHNR, FQNEAQ (reference sequence). This CDR3 spans 13 amino acids. V was clipped by 5 bases and J by 7 bases; unmatched bases: 5. The PCR ran on 60 Vbeta and 13 Jbeta primers. TCRdb's copy holds only in-frame clones and misses some; the assay was immunoSEQ multiplex PCR. The table records some 180,000 clones, approximately 80% of them present only once. The TCR was taken from a man between 18 and 29 years old in good health and CMV-seronegative. Sequences were obtained from PBMCs. The V call is TRBV7-9, the J call TRBJ1-3; 7 positions match TRBD1. The CDR3 sequence is CASSARRGNTIYF. The CDR3 coding sequence is TGTGCCAGCAGCGCCCGCAGGGGGAACACCATATATTTT.